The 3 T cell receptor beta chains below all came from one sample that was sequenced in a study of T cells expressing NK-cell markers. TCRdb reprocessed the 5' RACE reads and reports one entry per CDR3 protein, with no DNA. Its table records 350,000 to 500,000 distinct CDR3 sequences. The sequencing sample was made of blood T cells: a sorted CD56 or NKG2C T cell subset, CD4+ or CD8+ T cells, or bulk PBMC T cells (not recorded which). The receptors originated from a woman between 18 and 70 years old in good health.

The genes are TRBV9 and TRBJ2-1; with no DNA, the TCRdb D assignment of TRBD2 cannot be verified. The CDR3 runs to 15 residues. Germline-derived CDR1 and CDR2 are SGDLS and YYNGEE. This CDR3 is CASSVVAGGPNEQFF.

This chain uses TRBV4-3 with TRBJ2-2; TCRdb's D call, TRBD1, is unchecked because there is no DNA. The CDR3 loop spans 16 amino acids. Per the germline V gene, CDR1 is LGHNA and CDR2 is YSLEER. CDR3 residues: CASSQGAGDNTGELFF.

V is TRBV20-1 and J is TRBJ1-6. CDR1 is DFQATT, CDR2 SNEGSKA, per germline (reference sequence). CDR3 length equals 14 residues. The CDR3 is CSARDGQENSPLHF.